Below, 12 T cell receptor beta chains from the same sample are listed, as sequenced in a study of blood T cell repertoires in COVID-19. Assay: immunoSEQ multiplex PCR; the TCRdb copy retains only in-frame clones and omits some. The data show approximately 300,000 clones, about 86% seen once. Material for sequencing was peripheral blood. These receptors all stem from a woman aged 50 to 60 with acute or convalescent COVID-19.

This clone was counted once. V usage is TRBV2 and J usage is TRBJ1-6; no reliable D call. Trimming removed 2 bases at V and 10 bases at J, with 12 bases between. The CDR3 is made up of 14 amino acids. Germline V gene data show CDR1 as SNHLY and CDR2 as FYNNEI. The CDR3 DNA reads as TGTGCCAGCAGTGAACAGGATTCCGCGTCACCCCTCCACTTT. This sequence encodes CASSEQDSASPLHF.

This clone was observed once. Other DNA sequences in the sample encode the same CDR3. The V and J genes are TRBV3-1 (or the pseudogene TRBV3-2) and TRBJ1-2; TRBD1 is a possible D gene (5 bases). The CDR3 sequence is 13 residues long. The germline gives CDR1 LGHDT, CDR2 YNNKEL (reference sequence). The V and J ends lost 1 base and 4 bases respectively, with 7 bases between them. The CDR3 DNA reads TGTGCCAGCAGCCAAGGGCAGGGCTATGGCTACACCTTC. Its protein product is CASSQGQGYGYTF.

V usage is TRBV5-1 and J usage is TRBJ2-5; 11 bases line up with TRBD2. The CDR3 length is 15 residues. V lost 5 bases, J lost 2 bases, and 5 bases stayed unmatched. In germline, CDR1 is SGHRS, CDR2 YFSETQ. The CDR3 nucleotides read TGCGCCAGCAGTAGGGGGACTAGCGGTCAAGAGACCCAGTACTTC. Its translation is CASSRGTSGQETQYF.

This chain connects TRBV15 to TRBJ1-4, with 8 bases fitting TRBD1. The CDR3 covers 16 residues. CDR1 LNHNV and CDR2 YYDKDF come from the germline V gene (reference sequence). V lost 6 bases to trimming and J lost 5 bases; unmatched junction nucleotides: 11. The CDR3 spells CATRDQPGQDNEKLFF. Here the CDR3 DNA reads TGTGCCACCAGGGACCAACCGGGACAGGACAATGAAAAACTGTTTTTT.

This clone was observed a handful of times. The chain couples TRBV7-9 to TRBJ1-6, with D perhaps TRBD1 (5 bases). V lost 4 bases and J 10 bases, leaving 17 bases between the germline ends. Per germline, CDR1 SEHNR and CDR2 FQNEAQ (reference sequence). CDR3 length equals 15 residues. CDR3 in amino acids: CASSYLREGWSPLHF. The CDR3 DNA reads as TGTGCCAGCAGCTATCTCAGGGAGGGCTGGTCACCCCTCCACTTT. The full variable domain, in which reference TRBV7-9 and TRBJ1-6 provide the parts outside the CDR3, is DTGVSQNPRHKITKRGQNVTFRCDPISEHNRLYWYRQTLGQGPEFLTYFQNEAQLEKSRLLSDRFSAERPKGSFSTLEIQRTEQGDSAMYLCASSYLREGWSPLHFGNGTRLTVT.

The chain links TRBV2 to TRBJ2-1; 7 bases agree with TRBD2. This CDR3 is built from 17 residues. Looked up from germline, CDR1 is SNHLY and CDR2 is FYNNEI. V was clipped by 3 bases and J by 4 bases; unmatched bases: 12. CDR3 region: CASSESGAGLMYNEQFF. The CDR3 DNA is TGTGCCAGCAGTGAGAGCGGAGCGGGACTTATGTACAATGAGCAGTTCTTC.

The chain employs TRBV18 and TRBJ2-7; D might be TRBD2 (5 bases). The CDR3 has 13 amino acids. Looked up from germline, CDR1 is KGHSH and CDR2 is LQKENI. Trimming shortened V by 3 bases and J by 3 bases, and 9 bases separated the two germline ends. CDR3 DNA sequence: TGTGCCAGCTCACCGTCAGACTACTACGAGCAGTACTTC. This sequence encodes CASSPSDYYEQYF.

This chain links TRBV19 with TRBJ2-1, with TRBD2 as a possible D gene (5 bases). The CDR3 contains 18 residues. V dropped 3 bases and J dropped 4 bases, with 22 bases sitting between them. CDR1 is LNHDA and CDR2 is SQIVND in the germline V gene (reference sequence). The CDR3 region has the DNA TGTGCCAGTAGTATCCTATCGATAGGCGATAGCGCGTACAATGAGCAGTTCTTC. This gives the protein CASSILSIGDSAYNEQFF.

V is TRBV7-8 and J is TRBJ1-5; the match to TRBD1 covers 7 bases. V dropped 0 bases and J dropped 0; count of bases not matched to a gene: 5. Germline V gene sequence: CDR1 SGHVS, CDR2 FQNEAQ. The CDR3 contains 17 residues. CDR3 sequence (DNA): TGTGCCAGCAGCTTAGCGGTGGACAGGTATAGCAATCAGCCCCAGCATTTT. It translates to CASSLAVDRYSNQPQHF.

The chain has TRBV5-8 and TRBJ2-3; D might be TRBD1 (6 bases). CDR3 length equals 14 residues. Trimming shortened V by 4 bases and J by 3 bases, and 12 bases separated the two germline ends. Germline CDR1 is SGHTS and CDR2 is YDEGEE. In nucleotides, the CDR3 is TGTGCCAGCAGCCCGGACAGAGCAACAGATACGCAGTATTTT. Amino acid sequence: CASSPDRATDTQYF.

The V gene is TRBV6-5, the J gene TRBJ2-1; no clear D. The CDR3 covers 15 residues. Trimming left V 5 bases short and J 0 bases short, with 11 bases between. The V gene's germline CDR1 is MNHEY and CDR2 SVGAGI. The CDR3 is CASSTTDNSYNEQFF. Written as DNA, the CDR3 is TGTGCCAGCAGTACGACCGACAACTCCTACAATGAGCAGTTCTTC.

The chain carries TRBV18 and TRBJ2-1; 7 nucleotides line up with TRBD1. The CDR3 sequence is 14 residues long. Germline assignment: CDR1 KGHSH and CDR2 LQKENI. V trimming: 2 bases; J trimming: 5 bases; junction bases outside the gene matches: 3. In nucleotides, the CDR3 is TGTGCCAGCTCACCATACAGGGGCGACAATGAGCAGTTCTTC. It codes for CASSPYRGDNEQFF.